The sequence of this TCR beta chain was determined in a study of blood T cell repertoires in COVID-19. Study at large: Collection of acute and convalescent COVID-19 samples took place in the United States, Italy and Spain. From T cells, B-cell-depleted T cells, or PBMCs came the material, which was cDNA or gDNA.

Original processing notes: Amplified reference gene primers provided the basis for estimating nucleated cell counts. Using immunoSEQ multiplex PCR, the repertoire was profiled, and TCRdb retains in-frame clones only, with some absent. Clone size and the V and J calls come from that table; the DNA yielded D and trimming. Of 85,000 to 110,000 clones in the sample, approximately 86% are singletons; the top ten hold about 3%. Looked up from germline, CDR1 is ENHRY and CDR2 is SYGVKD. V lost 5 bases and J 5 bases, leaving 9 bases between the germline ends. This CDR3 has 12 residues. The receptor's source is a human donor in a cohort sampled during active COVID-19. The specimen sequenced was peripheral blood. The genes are TRBV10-3 and TRBJ2-5; D perhaps matches TRBD1 (7 bases). In DNA form, the CDR3 reads TGTGCCATCAGTTCAGGGGGGGAGACCCAGTACTTC. This gives the protein CAISSGGETQYF.